A single sample is the source of the 11 T cell receptor beta chains below, sequenced in a study of shared clonotypes between healthy human individuals (dated by TCRdb to 2020 to 2021). The library was built by means of the immunoSEQ multiplex PCR assay. Entries here come from immuneACCESS through TCRdb and include only in-frame sequences with V and J called. Some clones fail to appear in such tables; in the studies checked, an unresolved V gene covers under half of the shortfall, and the cause of the remainder is unknown. The table for this sample lists hundreds of thousands of clones; around 79% of them were counted only once. The top ten clones comprise 13% of the sample. Sequencing was performed on PBMCs. Receptors were obtained from a woman aged 35 to 49 in good health. Some clones in this sample may be carry-over from other donors' samples.

This clone came up a few times. V gene TRBV12-2 combines with J gene TRBJ2-3; no DNA check was done on the table's D call, TRBD2. TRBV12-2 is a pseudogene locus. The CDR3 extends over 22 amino acids. DNA of the CDR3: TGTGCAAGTCGCCCGGATGGGGTTGGACTAACCCCTCCCATATCTAGCACAGATACGCAGTATTTT. It is translated as CASRPDGVGLTPPISSTDTQYF.

V gene TRBV28 combines with J gene TRBJ2-3, with a tentative D call TRBD1 (5 bases). CDR1 is MDHEN, CDR2 SYDVKM, per germline. The CDR3 is 13 amino acids. The ends were cut back, 4 bases at V and 10 bases at J, with 15 bases in the middle. This chain's CDR3 is CASSSEQGSAQYF. In DNA form, the CDR3 reads TGTGCCAGCAGTTCCGAGCAGGGAAGTGCGCAGTATTTT.

The chain employs TRBV7-8 and TRBJ1-3; D unresolved. The CDR3 is 18 amino acids. Germline assignment: CDR1 SGHVS and CDR2 FQNEAQ. The V end was cut by 1 base, the J end by 0 bases, with 16 bases between. The CDR3 DNA follows: TGTGCCAGCAGCTTAGGGGCGGTGCATGGTGCCTCTGGAAACACCATATATTTT. It is translated as CASSLGAVHGASGNTIYF.

Comments on this clone: This same CDR3 is encoded by further DNA sequences in the sample. The chain joins TRBV27 to TRBJ1-5; the D is unclear. The germline V gene encodes CDR1 MNHEY and CDR2 SMNVEV (reference sequence). The CDR3 runs to 15 residues. The V end was cut by 0 bases, the J end by 1 base, with 7 bases between. CDR3 protein: CASSLSGQSNQPQHF. The CDR3 nucleotides are TGTGCCAGCAGTTTATCAGGGCAGAGCAATCAGCCCCAGCATTTT.

The gene calls are TRBV18 and TRBJ1-1, with D unclear. Germline V CDR1 and CDR2: KGHSH, LQKENI. This CDR3 has 14 residues. V was pared by 6 bases and J by 0 bases, with 11 bases between. The CDR3 nucleotides are TGTGCCAGCTCCCAGGCAGAGATGAACACTGAAGCTTTCTTT. Its protein product is CASSQAEMNTEAFF. The full variable domain, with the rest looked up from reference TRBV18 and TRBJ1-1, is NAGVMQNPRHLVRRRGQEARLRCSPMKGHSHVYWYRQLPEEGLKFMVYLQKENIIDESGMPKERFSAEFPKEGPSILRIQQVVRGDSAAYFCASSQAEMNTEAFFGQGTRLTVV.

Worth noting for this clone: This sample includes further DNA sequences coding for the same CDR3. CDR3 DNA: TGTGCCAGCAGTTTATTAGGTTTCGAGCAGTACTTC. Protein sequence: CASSLLGFEQYF. The rearrangement links TRBV28 to TRBJ2-7; D is ambiguous. Trimming removed 1 base from V and 6 bases from J, with 7 bases in between. The CDR3 spans 12 residues. In germline, CDR1 is MDHEN, CDR2 SYDVKM.

V gene TRBV30 combines with J gene TRBJ2-1, with unresolved D. V was cut by 4 bases and J by 12 bases, with 13 bases left in between. Germline V gene sequence: CDR1 GTSNPN, CDR2 SVGIG (reference sequence). CDR3 length equals 11 residues. In DNA form, the CDR3 reads TGTGCCTGGAAGGCGCTAGAAGCGCAGTTCTTC. This codes for CAWKALEAQFF.

This clone was recorded at least ten times. This CDR3 is also generated by other DNA sequences in the sample. The V gene is TRBV18, the J gene TRBJ2-1, with TRBD2 matching over 11 bases. Per germline, CDR1 KGHSH and CDR2 LQKENI. The CDR3 runs to 18 residues. Trimming removed 2 bases from V and 7 bases from J; junction bases left unmatched: 13. For the CDR3, the DNA is TGTGCCAGCTCACCATCCCATCAGTCACTAGCGGGAGTGAATGAGCAGTTCTTC. This sequence encodes CASSPSHQSLAGVNEQFF.

CDR3 protein: CATSDGVVSNQPQHF. The CDR3 DNA sequence: TGTGCCACCAGCGACGGGGTAGTTAGCAATCAGCCCCAGCATTTT. The V gene is TRBV15, the J gene TRBJ1-5; D gene uncertain. Per the germline V gene, CDR1 is LNHNV and CDR2 is YYDKDF (reference sequence). This CDR3 contains 15 residues. Trimming removed 5 bases from V and 0 bases from J, with 11 bases in between. Looking up the rest from reference TRBV15 and TRBJ1-5 gives the full variable domain: DAMVIQNPRYQVTQFGKPVTLSCSQTLNHNVMYWYQQKSSQAPKLLFHYYDKDFNNEADTPDNFQSRRPNTSFCFLDIRSPGLGDTAMYLCATSDGVVSNQPQHFGDGTRLSIL.

This clone was observed many times. The V gene is TRBV5-6, the J gene TRBJ1-1; D call uncertain. Trimming took off 0 bases at V and 1 base at J, with 16 bases between the two ends. The CDR3 has 17 residues. CDR1 and CDR2 from the germline V gene are SGHDT and YYEEEE. CDR3 nucleotide sequence: TGTGCCAGCAGCTTGGGTTTGAGGGAACTGCAGAACACTGAAGCTTTCTTT. It encodes CASSLGLRELQNTEAFF.

A word on this clone: This may be a read error: a much more frequent sequence differs by one nucleotide. The same CDR3 is also encoded by other DNA sequences in this sample. The rearrangement links TRBV19 to TRBJ2-1, with D uncertain. Per germline, CDR1 LNHDA and CDR2 SQIVND (reference sequence). The CDR3 is 11 residues long. V gave up 6 bases and J gave up 0 bases, with 0 bases separating them. CDR3 sequence reads: CASSSYNEQFF. The CDR3 bases are TGTGCCAGTAGCTCCTACAATGAGCAGTTCTTC.